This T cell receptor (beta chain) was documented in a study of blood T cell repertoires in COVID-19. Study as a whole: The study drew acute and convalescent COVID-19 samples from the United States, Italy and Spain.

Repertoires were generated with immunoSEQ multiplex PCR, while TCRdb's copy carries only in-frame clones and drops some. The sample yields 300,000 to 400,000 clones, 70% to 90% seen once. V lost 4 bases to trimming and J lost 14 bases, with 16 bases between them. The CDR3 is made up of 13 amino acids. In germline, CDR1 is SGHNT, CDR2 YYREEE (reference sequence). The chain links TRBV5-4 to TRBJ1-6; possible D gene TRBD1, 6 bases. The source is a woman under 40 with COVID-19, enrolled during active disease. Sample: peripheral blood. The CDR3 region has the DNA TGTGCCAGCAGCACTCGGGACACCTCATCCCTCCACTTT. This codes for CASSTRDTSSLHF. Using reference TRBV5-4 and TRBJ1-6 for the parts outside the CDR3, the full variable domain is ETGVTQSPTHLIKTRGQQVTLRCSSQSGHNTVSWYQQALGQGPQFIFQYYREEENGRGNFPPRFSGLQFPNYSSELNVNALELDDSALYLCASSTRDTSSLHFGNGTRLTVT.